The T cell receptor (beta chain) under discussion was sequenced for a study of CD8 T cells in ankylosing spondylitis. General study results and limits: Disease-linked clones bore a CD8+ phenotype and were relatively rare in peripheral blood. A TCR beta motif of seven or eight highly homologous variants appeared characteristic of ankylosing spondylitis blood. In reactive arthritis synovial fluid and blood, some motif variants had been reported before. Reports say disease-linked clones showed up significantly more in matched ankylosing spondylitis synovial fluid.

V dropped 5 bases and J dropped 8; count of bases not matched to a gene: 10. Germline V gene data show CDR1 as MNHEY and CDR2 as SMNVEV (reference sequence). CDR3 length equals 14 residues. Making the TCR beta libraries involved quantitative 5'-RACE with molecular barcodes. MiXCR, applied by TCRdb to the 5' RACE reads, yields one record per CDR3 protein. The repertoire holds roughly 700,000 distinct CDR3 sequences, with around 20% as singletons. Turning to this clonotype: The antigen remains undetermined.

The source of this sequence is a male donor with ankylosing spondylitis. The sequenced sample consisted of blood, either unsorted or a sorted T cell fraction (not recorded which). The chain recombines TRBV27 with TRBJ1-2; 8 nucleotides match TRBD1. In DNA form, the CDR3 reads TGTGCCAGCAGTCGAGTGACAGGGGTCGAGGGCTACACCTTC. The encoded protein is CASSRVTGVEGYTF.